Below, 27 T cell receptor beta chains from the same sample are listed, as sequenced in a study of cytomegalovirus exposure and HLA in healthy donors. PCR used 60 Vbeta primers and 13 Jbeta primers. Clones were read by immunoSEQ multiplex PCR, and TCRdb kept only the in-frame ones, dropping some. The sample lists 150,000 to 200,000 clones, about four fifths seen once, with roughly 1.6% in the top ten. Sequencing was performed on PBMCs. The receptor source for this set is a woman in her late teens or twenties in good health and CMV-seronegative.

The chain has TRBV11-2 and TRBJ2-6; D perhaps matches TRBD1 (5 bases). Germline V gene data show CDR1 as SGHAT and CDR2 as FQNNGV. The CDR3 sequence is 17 residues long. V was trimmed by 3 bases and J by 0 bases, leaving 12 bases between them. CDR3 loop: CASSFMTASSGANVLTF. The CDR3 nucleotides read TGTGCCAGCAGCTTCATGACAGCGAGCTCTGGGGCCAACGTCCTGACTTTC. The variable domain in full, with the rest retrieved from reference TRBV11-2 and TRBJ2-6, is EAGVAQSPRYKIIEKRQSVAFWCNPISGHATLYWYQQILGQGPKLLIQFQNNGVVDDSQLPKDRFSAERLKGVDSTLKIQPAKLEDSAVYLCASSFMTASSGANVLTFGAGSRLTVL.

The chain links TRBV4-2 to TRBJ2-1; 7 bases are shared with TRBD2. The CDR3 is 16 amino acids. V gave up 5 bases and J gave up 2 bases; unmatched junction bases: 9. CDR1 and CDR2 from the germline V gene are LGHNA and YNFKEQ. The CDR3 is CASSSRGTKAYNEQFF. The CDR3 DNA sequence: TGTGCCAGCAGCTCCCGGGGGACTAAAGCCTACAATGAGCAGTTCTTC.

About this clone itself: Germline is not matched at one junction end, which may reflect a read error. The rearrangement links TRBV7-9 to TRBJ2-7, with TRBD2 as a possible D gene (6 bases). This CDR3 has 14 amino acids. Germline V gene sequence: CDR1 SEHNR, CDR2 FQNEAQ (reference sequence). CDR3 in DNA: TGTGCCAGCAGCACATGGGGGGTCTCCTGCGAGCAGTACTTC. Its protein product is CASSTWGVSCEQYF.

The rearrangement links TRBV29-1 to TRBJ2-2, with TRBD1 matching over 10 bases. CDR3 length: 13 residues. Trimming at V came to 7 bases and at J to 4 bases, leaving 3 bases not matched to a gene. CDR1 SQVTM and CDR2 ANQGSEA come from the germline V gene. The CDR3 is CSGWTGGTGELFF. The DNA of the CDR3 is TGCAGCGGGTGGACAGGGGGCACCGGGGAGCTGTTTTTT.

V gene TRBV14 combines with J gene TRBJ2-7; 12 nucleotides align to TRBD2. CDR1 SGHDN and CDR2 FVKESK come from the germline V gene. The CDR3 has 16 residues. Unmatched junction bases numbered 4, after V lost 0 bases and J lost 4 bases. The CDR3 region is CASSQETSGSVYEQYV. The CDR3 DNA is TGTGCCAGCAGCCAAGAGACTAGCGGGAGTGTTTACGAGCAGTACGTC.

This chain links TRBV5-4 with TRBJ2-2; 8 positions agree with TRBD2. The CDR3 loop spans 16 amino acids. With V trimmed by 5 bases and J by 6 bases, 12 bases remained unmatched. Germline V gene sequence: CDR1 SGHNT, CDR2 YYREEE (reference sequence). The chain's CDR3 is CASSLEPGGPSGELFF. CDR3 bases: TGTGCCAGCAGTTTAGAGCCGGGAGGGCCATCCGGGGAGCTGTTTTTT.

This clone was seen just once. This sequence joins TRBV10-2 and TRBJ2-1; TRBD2 aligns across 12 bases. CDR3 length equals 14 residues. With 0 bases clipped from V and 16 bases from J, the junction kept 7 bases outside the gene matches. Germline assignment: CDR1 WSHSY and CDR2 SAAADI. DNA for the CDR3: TGCGCCAGCAGTGAGTCGTCTAGCGGGAGGGGCGAATTCTTC. Its translation is CASSESSSGRGEFF.

This clone is a singleton in its sample. The gene calls are TRBV27 and TRBJ2-7, with D maybe TRBD2 (5 bases). The germline gives CDR1 MNHEY, CDR2 SMNVEV (reference sequence). V lost 6 bases, J lost 2 bases, and 17 bases lay in between. CDR3 length: 15 amino acids. The CDR3 sequence: CASSSRGRVAYEQYF. The CDR3, as DNA: TGTGCCAGCAGCTCCCGGGGAAGGGTGGCCTACGAGCAGTACTTC.

V is TRBV7-9 and J is TRBJ2-3; D is uncertain. Trimming removed 0 bases at V and 2 bases at J, with 9 bases between. Germline V gene lookup returns CDR1 SEHNR and CDR2 FQNEAQ (reference sequence). This CDR3 has 15 residues. As DNA, the CDR3 is TGTGCCAGCAGCTTAGCCGGAGCATACACAGATACGCAGTATTTT. Amino acids: CASSLAGAYTDTQYF.

The CDR3 protein is CASSRAREPYEQYF. Written as DNA, the CDR3 is TGTGCCAGTAGTAGAGCCAGGGAACCCTACGAGCAGTACTTC. J is TRBJ2-7 and V is TRBV19; D might be TRBD1 (5 bases). V gave up 4 bases and J gave up 2 bases, with 12 bases separating them. This CDR3 comprises 14 residues. Looked up from germline, CDR1 is LNHDA and CDR2 is SQIVND (reference sequence).

V usage is TRBV6-4 and J usage is TRBJ1-2; TRBD1 is a possible D gene (6 bases). CDR1 and CDR2 (germline): MRHNA, SNTAGT. The V gene lost 2 bases and the J gene lost 4 bases, with 8 bases spanning the gap. The CDR3 length is 13 residues. Here the CDR3 reads CASSDGRGYGYTF. In DNA, the CDR3 is TGTGCCAGCAGTGACGGCAGGGGCTATGGCTACACCTTC.

The sample holds a few counts of this clone. The rearrangement joins TRBV29-1 to TRBJ2-7; TRBD1 matches at 7 bases. This CDR3 spans 14 amino acids. The V segment lost 4 bases and the J segment 2 bases; nucleotides outside the gene matches: 8. Germline V gene data show CDR1 as SQVTM and CDR2 as ANQGSEA. The CDR3 loop is CSVAGQAKAYEQYF. CDR3 DNA sequence: TGCAGCGTTGCTGGACAGGCCAAAGCCTACGAGCAGTACTTC.

The chain joins TRBV11-3 to TRBJ2-3, with TRBD2 matching over 8 bases. This CDR3 contains 15 residues. V gave up 1 base and J gave up 4 bases; unmatched junction bases: 4. Germline V CDR1 and CDR2: SGHNT, YENEEA. In DNA, the CDR3 is TGTGCCAGCAGCTTAGCGGGAGGGCCATCAGATACGCAGTATTTT. Translation gives CASSLAGGPSDTQYF.

This chain uses TRBV27 with TRBJ2-7, with TRBD2 matching 11 bases. This CDR3 contains 14 residues. Looked up from germline, CDR1 is MNHEY and CDR2 is SMNVEV (reference sequence). Trimming cost V 4 bases and J 3 bases; bases outside gene matches: 2. In nucleotides, the CDR3 is TGTGCCAGCAGTTGGGGACTAGCGGACTACGAGCAGTACTTC. Protein sequence: CASSWGLADYEQYF.

The V and J genes are TRBV28 and TRBJ1-2, with 7 nucleotides matching TRBD1. V gave up 5 bases and J gave up 4 bases; unmatched junction bases: 4. The CDR3 loop spans 13 amino acids. Germline CDR1 reads MDHEN; CDR2 reads SYDVKM. CDR3 nucleotides: TGTGCCAGCAGTGCGGACAGGCCCTATGGCTACACCTTC. The encoded protein is CASSADRPYGYTF.

The chain combines TRBV6-5 with TRBJ2-1; 11 bases are a match to TRBD2. Unmatched junction bases numbered 5, after V lost 2 bases and J lost 8 bases. Looked up from germline, CDR1 is MNHEY and CDR2 is SVGAGI. This CDR3 region has 15 residues. CDR3 region: CASSYPGLAVDEQFF. Here the CDR3 DNA reads TGTGCCAGCAGTTACCCGGGACTAGCGGTTGATGAGCAGTTCTTC.

The rearrangement links TRBV6-5 to TRBJ2-3, with D hard to call. The V and J ends lost 3 bases and 0 bases respectively, with 10 bases between them. CDR1 and CDR2 (germline): MNHEY, SVGAGI. This CDR3 comprises 15 residues. CDR3 protein: CASSYLPKSTDTQYF. CDR3 nucleotides: TGTGCCAGCAGTTATCTCCCTAAAAGCACAGATACGCAGTATTTT.

This clone was seen a handful of times. The chain has TRBV5-1 and TRBJ1-5; D unclear. Trimming shortened V by 2 bases and J by 2 bases, and 20 bases separated the two germline ends. The CDR3 is 18 residues long. From germline, CDR1 is SGHRS and CDR2 YFSETQ. Written as DNA, the CDR3 is TGCGCCAGCAGCTTCGATCCTCCGGGGTCCGGTGGCAATCAGCCCCAGCATTTT. This encodes CASSFDPPGSGGNQPQHF.

The chain combines TRBV10-3 with TRBJ2-7; tentative D call: TRBD2 (5 bases). V was pared by 8 bases and J by 4 bases, with 9 bases between. The germline CDR1 and CDR2 sequences are ENHRY and SYGVKD. The CDR3 covers 11 residues. The CDR3 here is CAIGAVYEQYF. In DNA form, the CDR3 reads TGTGCCATCGGAGCGGTTTACGAGCAGTACTTC.

J is TRBJ1-2 and V is TRBV4-1; D might be TRBD1 (5 bases). The V gene's germline CDR1 is MGHRA and CDR2 YSYEKL. The CDR3 sequence is 17 residues long. Trimming stripped 1 base from V and 4 bases from J, with 19 bases between. For the CDR3, the DNA is TGCGCCAGCAGCCAAGTTGCACGAGCAGGGCACCCCTATGGCTACACCTTC. It translates to CASSQVARAGHPYGYTF.

This chain joins TRBV4-3 and TRBJ2-7; 10 bases agree with TRBD2. The CDR3 has 15 amino acids. Germline CDR1 LGHNA, CDR2 YSLEER. V trimming: 2 bases; J trimming: 3 bases; junction bases outside the gene matches: 4. CDR3 sequence (DNA): TGCGCCAGCAGCCAAACACTAGCGGGGCTCTACGAGCAGTACTTC. This codes for CASSQTLAGLYEQYF.

The rearrangement uses TRBV29-1 and TRBJ2-7; 14 nucleotides line up with TRBD2. The CDR3 spans 13 residues. Germline loops: CDR1 SQVTM, CDR2 ANQGSEA. Unmatched junction bases numbered 5, after V lost 6 bases and J lost 7 bases. CDR3 nucleotides: TGCAGCGTCTCCGGACTAGCGGGAGGTGAGCAGTACTTC. Its protein product is CSVSGLAGGEQYF.

This clone came up a few times. The V call is TRBV6-5, the J call TRBJ1-1, with D possibly being TRBD1 (5 bases). The V gene's germline CDR1 is MNHEY and CDR2 SVGAGI. V shed 5 bases and J shed 6 bases, with 13 bases lying between them. CDR3 length: 13 amino acids. As DNA, the CDR3 is TGTGCCAGCAGTCTCTCAGGGTACGCTGAAGCTTTCTTT. This encodes CASSLSGYAEAFF.

This chain joins TRBV28 and TRBJ2-5; no definite D call. Germline loops: CDR1 MDHEN, CDR2 SYDVKM. V lost 4 bases to trimming and J lost 5 bases, with 11 bases between them. The CDR3 consists of 13 residues. The CDR3 protein is CASSSGLRETQYF. CDR3 in DNA: TGTGCCAGCAGTTCCGGGTTACGGGAGACCCAGTACTTC.

The CDR3 loop is CASSFGRLSYEQYF. Written as DNA, the CDR3 is TGTGCCAGCAGTTTCGGCAGGTTATCCTACGAGCAGTACTTC. The chain carries TRBV28 and TRBJ2-7, with D unresolved. This CDR3 is 14 amino acids long. Trimming pared 3 bases from V and 1 base from J, leaving 10 bases between. From germline, CDR1 is MDHEN and CDR2 SYDVKM.

This sequence joins TRBV5-4 and TRBJ1-1; 9 nucleotides match TRBD1. Germline loops: CDR1 SGHNT, CDR2 YYREEE (reference sequence). The CDR3 sequence is 14 residues long. V lost 6 bases, J lost 11 bases, and 14 bases stayed unmatched. The CDR3 is CASTLSTGTGIAFF. The CDR3 bases are TGTGCCAGCACCCTTTCCACTGGGACAGGGATTGCTTTCTTT.

This CDR3 reads CASSSGQASSYEQYF. In DNA, the CDR3 is TGTGCCAGTAGTAGCGGACAGGCCTCCTCCTACGAGCAGTACTTC. This sequence joins TRBV19 and TRBJ2-7; 7 bases agree with TRBD1. The CDR3 is 15 residues long. Trimming cost V 4 bases and J 0 bases; bases outside gene matches: 6. Germline CDR1 is LNHDA and CDR2 is SQIVND (reference sequence).